Below are 28 T cell receptor beta chains sequenced from a single sample in a study of shared clonotypes between healthy human individuals. Method: immunoSEQ multiplex PCR; TCRdb's copy keeps in-frame clones and lacks some. Among some 2.1 million clones listed, roughly 95% were seen once. Sequenced: naive CD4+ T cells sorted from blood. Subset defined: CD45RA+ positively selected. The receptors were gathered from a man aged 18 to 29 in good health.

V usage is TRBV18 and J usage is TRBJ1-1; D gene ambiguous. This CDR3 region has 14 residues. The germline V and J ends were trimmed by 2 bases and 4 bases, with 11 bases remaining between them. Looked up from germline, CDR1 is KGHSH and CDR2 is LQKENI. The CDR3 is CASSPIGWGTEAFF. The CDR3, as DNA: TGTGCCAGCTCACCAATAGGGTGGGGCACTGAAGCTTTCTTT.

As to this clone: Just one base apart from a much larger clone, this may be a read error. This sample also contains other DNA sequences that code for the same CDR3. V and J are TRBV6-5 and TRBJ1-1; maybe TRBD1 (6 bases). This CDR3 region has 13 residues. The germline V and J ends were trimmed by 6 bases and 1 base, with 9 bases remaining between them. Looked up from germline, CDR1 is MNHEY and CDR2 is SVGAGI. CDR3 residues: CASSRGQNTEAFF. The DNA for the CDR3 is TGTGCCAGCAGCCGGGGACAGAACACTGAAGCTTTCTTT.

As for this clone: This sample includes further DNA sequences coding for the same CDR3. This rearrangement joins TRBV18 to TRBJ2-3; 9 bases agree with TRBD2. There are 16 residues in the CDR3. The trim removed 6 bases at V and 0 bases at J, leaving 7 bases unmatched. The germline V gene has CDR1 KGHSH and CDR2 LQKENI. The CDR3 loop reads CASSPLAGVSTDTQYF. CDR3 DNA sequence: TGTGCCAGCTCGCCTTTAGCGGGGGTAAGCACAGATACGCAGTATTTT. Drawing the rest from reference TRBV18 and TRBJ2-3, the complete variable domain is NAGVMQNPRHLVRRRGQEARLRCSPMKGHSHVYWYRQLPEEGLKFMVYLQKENIIDESGMPKERFSAEFPKEGPSILRIQQVVRGDSAAYFCASSPLAGVSTDTQYFGPGTRLTVL.

The chain employs TRBV4-1 and TRBJ2-7; D is ambiguous. The CDR3 has 14 residues. Between the trimmed V and J ends, which lost 1 base and 0 bases, there was a span of 7 bases. Germline values: CDR1 MGHRA, CDR2 YSYEKL. The CDR3: CASSQGQSSYEQYF. CDR3 bases: TGCGCCAGCAGCCAAGGGCAGAGCTCCTACGAGCAGTACTTC.

The chain links TRBV10-1 to TRBJ2-2; no clear D gene. The length of the CDR3 is 13 residues. With 3 bases removed from V and 5 bases from J, the gap between germline ends came to 7 bases. The germline gives CDR1 WNHNN, CDR2 SYGVQD (reference sequence). CDR3 in amino acids: CASSEQFTGELFF. As DNA, the CDR3 is TGCGCCAGCAGTGAACAGTTTACCGGGGAGCTGTTTTTT.

The chain links TRBV6-1 to TRBJ2-1; no firm D call. The CDR3 extends over 15 amino acids. The germline V gene encodes CDR1 MNHNS and CDR2 SASEGT. V was shortened by 4 bases and J by 0 bases, with 10 bases between the two germline ends. This CDR3 reads CASSAGQASYNEQFF. CDR3 DNA: TGTGCCAGCAGTGCCGGGCAGGCCTCCTACAATGAGCAGTTCTTC.

V and J are TRBV6-5 and TRBJ1-1; D not certain. Germline V gene sequence: CDR1 MNHEY, CDR2 SVGAGI. The CDR3 covers 14 residues. V was pared by 7 bases and J by 4 bases, with 16 bases between. The CDR3 region is CASNSIAGGTEAFF. As DNA, the CDR3 is TGTGCCAGCAACTCAATAGCGGGCGGCACTGAAGCTTTCTTT.

The CDR3 loop is CATSPTGQSYNSPLHF. The CDR3 coding sequence is TGTGCCACCAGCCCTACGGGTCAATCCTATAATTCACCCCTCCACTTT. The rearrangement links TRBV15 to TRBJ1-6; unclear D gene. From germline, CDR1 is LNHNV and CDR2 YYDKDF (reference sequence). V shed 5 bases and J shed 1 base, with 12 bases lying between them. This CDR3 comprises 16 residues.

The V call is TRBV10-1, the J call TRBJ2-3; D remains ambiguous. The length of the CDR3 is 13 residues. V lost 8 bases to trimming and J lost 2 bases, with 11 bases between them. CDR1 is WNHNN and CDR2 is SYGVQD in the germline V gene (reference sequence). The chain's CDR3 is CASQDTDTDTQYF. Here the CDR3 DNA reads TGCGCCAGCCAAGACACCGACACAGATACGCAGTATTTT.

The V gene is TRBV4-3, the J gene TRBJ1-4; 7 bases map to TRBD1. The junction had 6 bases not matched to a gene; V was cut back by 4 bases and J by 4 bases. CDR1 LGHNA and CDR2 YSLEER come from the germline V gene. The CDR3 totals 15 residues. The CDR3 region has the DNA TGCGCCAGCAGCCCGTTTGGGGACAGTAATGAAAAACTGTTTTTT. Translating it yields CASSPFGDSNEKLFF.

As for this clone: Other DNA sequences in the same sample also yield this CDR3. V gene TRBV18 combines with J gene TRBJ2-3, with 12 bases identical to TRBD1. From germline, CDR1 is KGHSH and CDR2 LQKENI. The CDR3 loop spans 15 amino acids. V lost 6 bases, J lost 4 bases, and 5 bases stayed unmatched. The CDR3 bases are TGTGCCAGCTCCCCCGGGACAGGGGGCCCAGATACGCAGTATTTT. This encodes CASSPGTGGPDTQYF.

The chain joins TRBV6-1 to TRBJ1-5; TRBD1 aligns across 7 bases. Unmatched junction bases numbered 4, after V lost 5 bases and J lost 6 bases. CDR3 size: 13 residues. CDR1 and CDR2 from the germline V gene are MNHNS and SASEGT. The CDR3 region is CASSPGQSQPQHF. The CDR3 region has the DNA TGTGCCAGCAGTCCGGGACAGAGTCAGCCCCAGCATTTT.

The gene calls are TRBV19 and TRBJ1-5, with D hard to call. CDR1 is LNHDA and CDR2 is SQIVND in the germline V gene (reference sequence). The CDR3 extends over 12 amino acids. Trimming stripped 5 bases from V and 9 bases from J, with 11 bases between. This CDR3 is CASSSLLGPQHF. The CDR3 nucleotides read TGTGCCAGTAGTTCGCTCCTGGGGCCCCAGCATTTT.

The chain has TRBV10-3 and TRBJ2-2, with D perhaps TRBD2 (5 bases). V gave up 0 bases and J gave up 4 bases, with 15 bases separating them. The CDR3 has 17 residues. Germline-derived CDR1 and CDR2 are ENHRY and SYGVKD. The chain's CDR3 is CAISESPMRDSTGELFF. Here the CDR3 DNA reads TGTGCCATCAGTGAGTCGCCGATGAGGGATAGCACCGGGGAGCTGTTTTTT.

The gene calls are TRBV11-2 and TRBJ2-2, with 9 bases lining up with TRBD1. CDR1 is SGHAT, CDR2 FQNNGV, per germline. This CDR3 has 16 amino acids. V shed 3 bases, J shed 3 bases, and the junction held 5 bases outside the gene matches. The CDR3 reads CASSFTGGRDTGELFF. The CDR3 nucleotides are TGTGCCAGCAGCTTTACAGGGGGCAGGGACACCGGGGAGCTGTTTTTT.

The chain combines TRBV18 with TRBJ2-1; TRBD1 matches at 8 bases. The germline V gene has CDR1 KGHSH and CDR2 LQKENI. Germline trimming cut 3 bases from V and 10 bases from J; bases unmatched to any gene: 8. The CDR3 has 14 amino acids. As DNA, the CDR3 is TGTGCCAGCTCACCGCCCGGTACAGGGGGGGAGCAGTTCTTC. This codes for CASSPPGTGGEQFF.

The chain recombines TRBV19 with TRBJ1-6; perhaps TRBD1 as D (5 bases). V shed 2 bases and J shed 15 bases, with 14 bases lying between them. The CDR3 runs to 13 residues. From germline, CDR1 is LNHDA and CDR2 SQIVND (reference sequence). The CDR3: CASSIIQARDLHF. The CDR3 coding sequence is TGTGCCAGTAGTATAATACAGGCCAGAGACCTCCACTTT.

The chain has TRBV6-5 and TRBJ2-2; no reliable D call. The CDR3 loop spans 13 amino acids. Per germline, CDR1 MNHEY and CDR2 SVGAGI. The ends were cut back, 6 bases at V and 1 base at J, with 6 bases in the middle. CDR3 loop: CASRLENTGELFF. The DNA for the CDR3 is TGTGCCAGCAGACTCGAGAACACCGGGGAGCTGTTTTTT.

The gene calls are TRBV6-1 and TRBJ1-2; no reliable D call. This CDR3 has 13 amino acids. Germline values: CDR1 MNHNS, CDR2 SASEGT. Trimming pared 9 bases from V and 1 base from J, leaving 12 bases between. The CDR3 protein is CASDTSDNYGYTF. The CDR3 DNA is TGTGCCAGTGATACCTCGGATAACTATGGCTACACCTTC.

The DNA of the CDR3 is TGTGCCAGCAGGGGCGGGACAGGGTATGAAAAACTGTTTTTT. Its protein product is CASRGGTGYEKLFF. The V gene is TRBV6-1, the J gene TRBJ1-4, with 9 bases aligning to TRBD1. V lost 6 bases, J lost 6 bases, and 5 bases stayed unmatched. The CDR3 is made up of 14 amino acids. The germline V gene has CDR1 MNHNS and CDR2 SASEGT.

J is TRBJ1-2 and V is TRBV5-8; D call uncertain. CDR1 and CDR2 from the germline V gene are SGHTS and YDEGEE. The CDR3 is 17 residues long. Trimming took 4 bases from V and 0 from J, leaving 19 bases between them. DNA of the CDR3: TGTGCCAGCAGCCTGAAGGACGGGATCTTTTCTAACTATGGCTACACCTTC. Translation: CASSLKDGIFSNYGYTF.

The chain uses TRBV6-5 and TRBJ2-1; 11 positions match TRBD2. V lost 6 bases to trimming and J lost 5 bases; unmatched junction nucleotides: 6. The CDR3 runs to 15 residues. From germline, CDR1 is MNHEY and CDR2 SVGAGI. The CDR3 DNA reads as TGTGCCAGCAGCAAGGGACTAGCGGCCAACAATGAGCAGTTCTTC. Translating it yields CASSKGLAANNEQFF.

The rearrangement links TRBV10-3 to TRBJ1-4; D perhaps matches TRBD1 (6 bases). The CDR3 extends over 13 amino acids. CDR1 ENHRY and CDR2 SYGVKD come from the germline V gene. Trimming cost V 6 bases and J 6 bases, with 11 bases left between them. The CDR3, as DNA: TGTGCCATCAGCGGGACAAAGGATGAAAAACTGTTTTTT. This translates into CAISGTKDEKLFF.

The chain uses TRBV9 and TRBJ2-1; 8 nucleotides match TRBD1. The J segment lost 7 bases and the V segment lost 5 bases, leaving 5 bases of the junction unmatched. The CDR3 spans 13 residues. Germline V lookup: CDR1 SGDLS, CDR2 YYNGEE. The CDR3 is CASSRTGWNEQFF. The CDR3 DNA reads TGTGCCAGCAGTCGGACAGGGTGGAATGAGCAGTTCTTC.

The rearrangement uses TRBV5-1 and TRBJ2-7; D not certain. The ends were cut back, 0 bases at V and 5 bases at J, with 12 bases in the middle. The CDR3 runs 14 residues. Germline values: CDR1 SGHRS, CDR2 YFSETQ. The CDR3 coding sequence is TGCGCCAGCAGCTTGGGTGGCTGGAAGGACGAGCAGTACTTC. It is translated as CASSLGGWKDEQYF.

The count of this clone is one. V usage is TRBV7-9 and J usage is TRBJ1-3, with D uncertain. The CDR3 is 16 amino acids. Germline V gene data show CDR1 as SEHNR and CDR2 as FQNEAQ (reference sequence). Trimming shortened V by 3 bases and J by 0 bases, and 12 bases separated the two germline ends. CDR3 bases: TGTGCCAGCAGCTTCTGGATGGGCAACTCTGGAAACACCATATATTTT. It codes for CASSFWMGNSGNTIYF.

The V gene is TRBV27, the J gene TRBJ2-7, with unresolved D. Per germline, CDR1 MNHEY and CDR2 SMNVEV (reference sequence). Trimming stripped 4 bases from V and 0 bases from J, with 10 bases between. The CDR3 sequence is 14 residues long. As DNA, the CDR3 is TGTGCCAGCAGTTCCTACTCAAGCTCCTACGAGCAGTACTTC. Translating it yields CASSSYSSSYEQYF.

On this clone: With a much larger clone just one base away, this may be a read error. The chain links TRBV11-3 to TRBJ2-2; tentatively, D is TRBD2 (5 bases). Germline V CDR1 and CDR2: SGHNT, YENEEA. The CDR3 consists of 12 residues. The CDR3, as DNA: TGTGCCAGCAGCCGAACCACCGGGGAGCTGGTTTTT. Its protein product is CASSRTTGELVF.